This T cell receptor (beta chain) was recorded in a study of OX40 agonist ivuxolimab in advanced cancers. CDR3 length equals 16 residues. V shed 0 bases and J 3 bases; nucleotides not matched to a gene: 5. Germline assignment: CDR1 SGHRS and CDR2 YFSETQ. Profiled with immunoSEQ multiplex PCR; TCRdb holds only in-frame clones, not every one. The sample carries some 96,000 clones, around 91% recorded once. The material sequenced was CD4+ or CD8+ T cells sorted from blood, taken in a trial of the OX40 agonist ivuxolimab. This TCR was sampled from an adult with an advanced solid tumor such as melanoma, head and neck, liver or kidney cancer. The gene calls are TRBV5-1 and TRBJ2-1; 8 positions agree with TRBD2. CDR3 sequence (DNA): TGCGCCAGCAGCTTGGGACGGGAGGGCCGCTACAATGAGCAGTTCTTC. Translating gives CASSLGREGRYNEQFF.